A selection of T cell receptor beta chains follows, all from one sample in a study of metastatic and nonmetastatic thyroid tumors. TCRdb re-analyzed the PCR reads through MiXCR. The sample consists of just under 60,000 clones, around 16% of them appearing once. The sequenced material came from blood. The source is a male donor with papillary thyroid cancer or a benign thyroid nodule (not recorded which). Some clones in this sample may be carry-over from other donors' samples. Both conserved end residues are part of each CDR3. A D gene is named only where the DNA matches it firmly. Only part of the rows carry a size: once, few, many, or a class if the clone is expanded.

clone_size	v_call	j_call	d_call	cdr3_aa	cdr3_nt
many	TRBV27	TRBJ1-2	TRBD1	CASSLGQGAYGYTF	TGTGCCAGCAGTTTGGGACAGGGAGCCTATGGCTACACCTTC
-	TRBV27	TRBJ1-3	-	CANSTGTSGNTIYF	TGTGCCAACAGTACTGGAACCTCTGGAAACACCATATATTTT
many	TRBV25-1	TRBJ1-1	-	CASSDPTEMNTEAFF	TGTGCCAGCAGCGATCCGACAGAGATGAACACTGAAGCTTTCTTT
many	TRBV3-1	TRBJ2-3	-	CASSQEMVDTQYF	TGTGCCAGCAGCCAAGAGATGGTTGATACGCAGTATTTT
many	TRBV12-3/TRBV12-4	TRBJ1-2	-	CASSPGLIIANYGYTF	TGTGCCAGCAGTCCCGGACTCATCATAGCTAACTATGGCTACACCTTC
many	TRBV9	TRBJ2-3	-	CASSVAGTDTQYF	TGTGCCAGCAGCGTAGCGGGAACGGATACGCAGTATTTT
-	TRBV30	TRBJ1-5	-	CAWSVTSQDQPQHF	TGTGCCTGGAGTGTAACCAGTCAAGATCAGCCCCAGCATTTT
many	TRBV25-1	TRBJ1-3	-	CASSPLDASSGNTIYF	TGTGCCAGCAGTCCTTTGGACGCGAGCTCTGGAAACACCATATATTTT
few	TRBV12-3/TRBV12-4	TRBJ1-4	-	CASSLASRSRKLFF	TGTGCCAGCAGTTTAGCGAGTAGGTCTAGAAAACTGTTTTTT
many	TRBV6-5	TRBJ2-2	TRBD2	CASSYEGRDTGELFF	TGTGCCAGCAGTTACGAGGGGAGGGACACCGGGGAGCTGTTTTTT
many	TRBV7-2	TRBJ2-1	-	CASSLVGPREQFF	TGTGCCAGCAGCTTAGTCGGGCCACGTGAGCAGTTCTTC
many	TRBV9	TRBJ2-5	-	CASSVGGEPETQYF	TGTGCCAGCAGCGTAGGGGGCGAACCGGAGACCCAGTACTTC
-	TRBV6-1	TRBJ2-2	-	CASSKSRDTGGDTGELFF	TGTGCCAGCAGTAAGTCCCGGGACACGGGAGGTGACACCGGGGAGCTGTTTTTT
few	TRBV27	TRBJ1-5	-	CASSYRLRNQPQHF	TGTGCCAGCAGTTACAGGTTGCGAAATCAGCCCCAGCATTTT
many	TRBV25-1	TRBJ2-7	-	CASSESGGTYEQYF	TGTGCCAGCAGTGAATCGGGCGGAACCTACGAGCAGTACTTC
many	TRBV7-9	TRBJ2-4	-	CASSLGAGIAKNIQYF	TGTGCCAGCAGCTTGGGGGCTGGGATAGCCAAAAACATTCAGTACTTC
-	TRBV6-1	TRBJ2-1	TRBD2	CASSEVAGGINEQFF	TGTGCCAGCAGTGAAGTGGCGGGAGGGATCAATGAGCAGTTCTTC
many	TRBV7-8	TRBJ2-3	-	CASSWKSGSTDTQYF	TGTGCCAGCAGCTGGAAAAGCGGGAGCACAGATACGCAGTATTTT
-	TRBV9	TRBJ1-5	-	CTSSVEGQINQPQHF	TGTACCAGCAGCGTAGAAGGTCAGATAAATCAGCCCCAGCATTTT
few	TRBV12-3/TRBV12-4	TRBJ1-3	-	CANRGGGSISGNTIYF	TGTGCCAACCGTGGCGGGGGTTCTATCTCTGGAAACACCATATATTTT
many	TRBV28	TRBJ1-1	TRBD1	CASSHTGDLNTEAFF	TGTGCCAGCAGCCATACAGGGGACCTGAACACTGAAGCTTTCTTT
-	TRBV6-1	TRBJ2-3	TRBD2	CASSEVTSGVDTQYF	TGTGCCAGCAGTGAGGTAACTAGCGGAGTAGATACGCAGTATTTT
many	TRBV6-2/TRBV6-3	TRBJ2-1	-	CASSYSMVGTTYNEQFF	TGTGCCAGCAGTTACTCGATGGTCGGGACCACCTACAATGAGCAGTTCTTC
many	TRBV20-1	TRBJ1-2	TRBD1	CSAEDRGNYGYTF	TGCAGTGCCGAGGACAGGGGGAACTATGGCTACACCTTC
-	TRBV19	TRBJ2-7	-	CASSMPSYEQYF	TGTGCCAGTAGTATGCCTTCCTACGAGCAGTACTTC
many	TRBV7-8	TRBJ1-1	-	CASSLEMASNTEAFF	TGTGCCAGCAGCTTAGAGATGGCCTCGAACACTGAAGCTTTCTTT
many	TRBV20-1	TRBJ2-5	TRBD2	CSASPAGIQETQYF	TGCAGTGCTAGTCCAGCGGGAATCCAAGAGACCCAGTACTTC
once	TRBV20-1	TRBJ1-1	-	CSARGLSVTEAFF	TGCAGTGCTAGGGGACTCAGCGTCACTGAAGCTTTCTTT
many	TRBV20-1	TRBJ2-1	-	CSARGRTFASPFEQFF	TGCAGTGCTAGAGGCCGGACCTTCGCTAGCCCCTTTGAGCAGTTCTTC
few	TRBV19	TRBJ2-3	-	CASRLLGGTDTQYF	TGTGCCAGTAGACTCTTAGGTGGCACAGATACGCAGTATTTT
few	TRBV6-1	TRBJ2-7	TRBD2	CASSATSGSLIYEQYF	TGTGCCAGCAGTGCGACTAGCGGGAGCTTGATCTACGAGCAGTACTTC
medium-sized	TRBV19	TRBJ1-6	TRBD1	CASTEQQGANSPLHF	TGTGCCAGTACCGAACAACAGGGGGCTAATTCACCCCTCCACTTT
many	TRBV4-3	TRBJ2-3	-	CASSQTGNTDTQYF	TGCGCCAGCAGCCAGACCGGGAATACAGATACGCAGTATTTT
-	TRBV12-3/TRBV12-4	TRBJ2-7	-	CASSLGAGGLYEQYF	TGTGCCAGCAGTTTAGGGGCAGGGGGACTCTACGAGCAGTACTTC
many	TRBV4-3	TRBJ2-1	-	CASSQAFTAYNEQFF	TGCGCCAGCAGCCAAGCTTTTACAGCTTATAATGAGCAGTTCTTC
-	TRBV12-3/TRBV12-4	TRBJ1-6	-	CASTARVDSPLHF	TGTGCCAGCACCGCCAGGGTGGACTCACCCCTCCACTTT
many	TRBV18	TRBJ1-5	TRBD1	CASSPAGQDNQPQHF	TGTGCCAGCTCCCCAGCGGGACAGGATAATCAGCCCCAGCATTTT
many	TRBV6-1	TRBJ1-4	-	CASSVVSGSNEKLFF	TGTGCCAGCAGTGTAGTGTCCGGGTCGAATGAAAAACTGTTTTTT
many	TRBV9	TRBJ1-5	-	CASSGPGKSNQPQHF	TGTGCCAGCAGCGGACCGGGCAAAAGCAATCAGCCCCAGCATTTT
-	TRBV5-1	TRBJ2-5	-	CASSYRGAQETQYF	TGCGCCAGCAGTTACCGGGGGGCCCAAGAGACCCAGTACTTC